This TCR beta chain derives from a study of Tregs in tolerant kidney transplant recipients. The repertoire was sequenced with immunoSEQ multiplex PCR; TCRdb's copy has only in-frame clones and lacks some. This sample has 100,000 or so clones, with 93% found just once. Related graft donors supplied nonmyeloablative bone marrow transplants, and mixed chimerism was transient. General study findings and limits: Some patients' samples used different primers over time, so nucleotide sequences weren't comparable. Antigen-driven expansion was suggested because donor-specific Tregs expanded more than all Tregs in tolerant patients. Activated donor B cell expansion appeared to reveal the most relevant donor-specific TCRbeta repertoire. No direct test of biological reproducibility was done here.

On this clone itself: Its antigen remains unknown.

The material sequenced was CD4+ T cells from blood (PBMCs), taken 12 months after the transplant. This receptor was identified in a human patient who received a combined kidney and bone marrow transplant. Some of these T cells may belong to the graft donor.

CDR3 sequence (DNA): TGTGCCAGTAGTCTTTCGTGGAGAGGGAATGTGGAGACCCAGTACTTC. Its translation: CASSLSWRGNVETQYF. J is TRBJ2-5 and V is TRBV19, with D maybe TRBD2 (5 bases). V lost 5 bases, J lost 5 bases, and 21 bases lay in between. Germline CDR1 is LNHDA and CDR2 is SQIVND (reference sequence). CDR3 length equals 16 residues. The full variable domain, completed using reference TRBV19 and TRBJ2-5, is DGGITQSPKYLFRKEGQNVTLSCEQNLNHDAMYWYRQDPGQGLRLIYYSQIVNDFQKGDIAEGYSVSREKKESFPLTVTSAQKNPTAFYLCASSLSWRGNVETQYFGPGTRLLVL.